These T cell receptor beta chains were read from a single sample in a study of radiation and T cells in renal cell carcinoma. The protocol was immunoSEQ multiplex PCR, while the TCRdb copy is restricted to in-frame clones and leaves out a portion. The sample has over 55,000 clones, roughly 79% seen once. The sequenced sample was blood, obtained from a patient whose treatment included radiotherapy and nephrectomy. These receptors were obtained from a man in his sixties with renal cell carcinoma. Each CDR3 is given with its conserved first and last residue. The D gene is left open where the match is weak. Rows may omit the clone size; those that give it use once, few, many or a size class.

j_call: TRBJ2-6
clone_size: .
v_call: TRBV25-1
d_call: .
cdr3_nt: TGTGCCAGCAGTGAAGACTGGGGCCCCGGGGCCAACGTCCTGACTTTC
cdr3_aa: CASSEDWGPGANVLTF

j_call: TRBJ1-2
clone_size: .
v_call: TRBV7-9
d_call: .
cdr3_nt: TGTGCCAGCAGCTTAGTGGTTGGTACGGCCCCGGAGGCCTATGGCTACACCTTC
cdr3_aa: CASSLVVGTAPEAYGYTF

j_call: TRBJ2-7
clone_size: .
v_call: TRBV27
d_call: TRBD2
cdr3_nt: TGTGCCAGCAGGGGTCTAGCGGGGGGGCGAAGCTACGAGCAGTACTTC
cdr3_aa: CASRGLAGGRSYEQYF

j_call: TRBJ1-1
clone_size: .
v_call: TRBV7-9
d_call: .
cdr3_nt: TGTGCCAGCAGCTTGGGGGGGTTTACTGAAGCTTTCTTT
cdr3_aa: CASSLGGFTEAFF

j_call: TRBJ1-4
clone_size: .
v_call: TRBV15
d_call: TRBD1
cdr3_nt: TGTGCCACCAGCATGACAGGGCGGGGGAATGAAAAACTGTTTTTT
cdr3_aa: CATSMTGRGNEKLFF

j_call: TRBJ2-3
clone_size: .
v_call: TRBV11-3
d_call: TRBD1
cdr3_nt: TGTGCCAGCAGCCACCGGACAGGGGGCAGCACAGATACGCAGTATTTT
cdr3_aa: CASSHRTGGSTDTQYF

j_call: TRBJ1-1
clone_size: .
v_call: TRBV9
d_call: TRBD1
cdr3_nt: TGTGCCAGCAGTCTAGGGGGACAGGGGGAAACTGAAGCTTTCTTT
cdr3_aa: CASSLGGQGETEAFF

j_call: TRBJ1-5
clone_size: .
v_call: TRBV7-8
d_call: .
cdr3_nt: TGTGCCAGCAGTCAACCGAATCAGCCCCAGCATTTT
cdr3_aa: CASSQPNQPQHF

j_call: TRBJ2-2
clone_size: .
v_call: TRBV5-4
d_call: .
cdr3_nt: TGTGCCAGCAGCTTACGTGGGACTGTCACCGGGGAGCTGTTTTTT
cdr3_aa: CASSLRGTVTGELFF

j_call: TRBJ2-3
clone_size: .
v_call: TRBV20-1
d_call: .
cdr3_nt: TGCAGTGTCGATAAGGGAGATACGCAGTATTTT
cdr3_aa: CSVDKGDTQYF

j_call: TRBJ1-1
clone_size: .
v_call: TRBV7-2
d_call: .
cdr3_nt: TGTGCCAGCAGGCCAGGCATGAACACTGAAGCTTTCTTT
cdr3_aa: CASRPGMNTEAFF

j_call: TRBJ2-1
clone_size: .
v_call: TRBV11-2
d_call: TRBD2
cdr3_nt: TGTGCCAGCAGCTTAACTAGCGGGGAGATTGAGCAGTTCTTC
cdr3_aa: CASSLTSGEIEQFF

j_call: TRBJ2-2
clone_size: once
v_call: TRBV5-1
d_call: .
cdr3_nt: TGCGCCAGCAGCCTTATAATGACAAACACCGGGGAGCTGTTTTTT
cdr3_aa: CASSLIMTNTGELFF

j_call: TRBJ1-1
clone_size: .
v_call: TRBV11-3
d_call: TRBD1
cdr3_nt: TGTGCCAGCAGGCCAGGGGGCGGCAACACTGAAGCTTTCTTT
cdr3_aa: CASRPGGGNTEAFF

j_call: TRBJ1-1
clone_size: few
v_call: TRBV5-1
d_call: .
cdr3_nt: TGCGCCAGCAGCTTGGGACAGTACACTGAAGCTTTCTTT
cdr3_aa: CASSLGQYTEAFF

j_call: TRBJ1-1
clone_size: few
v_call: TRBV10-3
d_call: .
cdr3_nt: TGTGCCATCAGTGAGTCGAATCTAGCTTTCTTT
cdr3_aa: CAISESNLAFF

j_call: TRBJ2-3
clone_size: .
v_call: TRBV14
d_call: TRBD2
cdr3_nt: TGTGCCAGCAGCGGTCTAGCGGGGGTCACAGATACGCAGTATTTT
cdr3_aa: CASSGLAGVTDTQYF

j_call: TRBJ1-2
clone_size: .
v_call: TRBV19
d_call: TRBD1
cdr3_nt: TGTGCCAGTAGTGAACAGGGGACTAACTATGGCTACACCTTC
cdr3_aa: CASSEQGTNYGYTF

j_call: TRBJ2-7
clone_size: .
v_call: TRBV7-2
d_call: .
cdr3_nt: TGTGCCAGCAGCGAGCGGGTCTTCTACGAGCAGTACTTC
cdr3_aa: CASSERVFYEQYF

j_call: TRBJ1-4
clone_size: .
v_call: TRBV10-1
d_call: .
cdr3_nt: TGCGCCAGCAGTCTGGACCCTCCGGAAAAACTGTTTTTT
cdr3_aa: CASSLDPPEKLFF

j_call: TRBJ2-3
clone_size: .
v_call: TRBV7-2
d_call: .
cdr3_nt: TGTGCCAGCAGCCCCCGAGATACGCAGTATTTT
cdr3_aa: CASSPRDTQYF

j_call: TRBJ1-4
clone_size: .
v_call: TRBV19
d_call: TRBD1
cdr3_nt: TGTGCCAGTAGTATCGGGGGGACAGGTGGAGAAAAACTGTTTTTT
cdr3_aa: CASSIGGTGGEKLFF

j_call: TRBJ2-5
clone_size: .
v_call: TRBV10-3
d_call: .
cdr3_nt: TGTGCCATCAGTGTAAGTCAAAGGGGCCAACCCGGGGCACCGGGGAAAGAGACCCAGTACTTC
cdr3_aa: CAISVSQRGQPGAPGKETQYF

j_call: TRBJ2-7
clone_size: .
v_call: TRBV14
d_call: .
cdr3_nt: TGTGCCAGCAGCCCCCCGCAGAGGGCAGGTATCTACGAGCAGTACTTC
cdr3_aa: CASSPPQRAGIYEQYF

j_call: TRBJ2-1
clone_size: .
v_call: TRBV5-5
d_call: .
cdr3_nt: TGTGCCAGCAGCCTCCTGGCGGATTACAATGAGCAGTTCTTC
cdr3_aa: CASSLLADYNEQFF

j_call: TRBJ1-1
clone_size: once
v_call: TRBV6-5
d_call: .
cdr3_nt: TGTGCCAGCAGTTACAGCCCCGGGAGCACTGAAGCTTTCTTT
cdr3_aa: CASSYSPGSTEAFF

j_call: TRBJ1-1
clone_size: .
v_call: TRBV28
d_call: .
cdr3_nt: TGTGCCAGCAGCGACAGGCTTGGGAACACTGAAGCTTTCTTT
cdr3_aa: CASSDRLGNTEAFF

j_call: TRBJ2-1
clone_size: .
v_call: TRBV25-1
d_call: TRBD2
cdr3_nt: TGTGCCAGCGGGACTAGCGGGAGGTGGGATGAGCAGTTCTTC
cdr3_aa: CASGTSGRWDEQFF

j_call: TRBJ1-2
clone_size: once
v_call: TRBV5-6
d_call: .
cdr3_nt: TGTGCCAGCAGGCCTCAGGGCGGCAGCGGCTACACCTTC
cdr3_aa: CASRPQGGSGYTF

j_call: TRBJ2-1
clone_size: few
v_call: TRBV30
d_call: .
cdr3_nt: TGTGCCTGGAGTGTATTCGGCAACAATGAGCAGTTCTTC
cdr3_aa: CAWSVFGNNEQFF

j_call: TRBJ2-5
clone_size: .
v_call: TRBV7-2
d_call: .
cdr3_nt: TGTGCCAGCAGCCGAGGGCCTTTATCAGGGGCGGAGACCCAGTACTTC
cdr3_aa: CASSRGPLSGAETQYF

j_call: TRBJ2-1
clone_size: .
v_call: TRBV6-1
d_call: .
cdr3_nt: TGTGCCAGCAGACCGCGGTGGGGCCCGTCCGGTGAGCAGTTCTTC
cdr3_aa: CASRPRWGPSGEQFF

j_call: TRBJ2-5
clone_size: .
v_call: TRBV19
d_call: TRBD2
cdr3_nt: TGTGCCAGTAGTCCTCAACTAGCGGGATCCGAGACCCAGTACTTC
cdr3_aa: CASSPQLAGSETQYF

j_call: TRBJ2-2
clone_size: few
v_call: TRBV6-5
d_call: TRBD2
cdr3_nt: TGTGCCAGCAGAGCTAGCGGTAACACCGGGGAGCTGTTTTTT
cdr3_aa: CASRASGNTGELFF

j_call: TRBJ1-2
clone_size: .
v_call: TRBV27
d_call: TRBD1
cdr3_nt: TGTGCCAGCAGTTTAAACAGGGGTTATGGCTACACCTTC
cdr3_aa: CASSLNRGYGYTF

j_call: TRBJ1-5
clone_size: .
v_call: TRBV2
d_call: .
cdr3_nt: TGTGCCAGCAGAAGGGGCGGGGTTAGCAATCAGCCCCAGCATTTT
cdr3_aa: CASRRGGVSNQPQHF

j_call: TRBJ2-3
clone_size: .
v_call: TRBV10-3
d_call: .
cdr3_nt: TGTGCCATCAGTGACTCCGACTCCAGGGCAGATACGCAGTATTTT
cdr3_aa: CAISDSDSRADTQYF

j_call: TRBJ1-1
clone_size: .
v_call: TRBV7-6
d_call: .
cdr3_nt: TGTGCCAGCAGCTTAGGGGGGGTGCTCACTGAAGCTTTCTTT
cdr3_aa: CASSLGGVLTEAFF

j_call: TRBJ1-2
clone_size: .
v_call: TRBV30
d_call: .
cdr3_nt: TGTGCCTGGAGTGCCCCGGTGAGCGGCGGCTACACCTTC
cdr3_aa: CAWSAPVSGGYTF

j_call: TRBJ2-1
clone_size: .
v_call: TRBV18
d_call: .
cdr3_nt: TGTGCCAGCTCACCAGGATACAATGAGCAGTTCTTC
cdr3_aa: CASSPGYNEQFF

j_call: TRBJ2-3
clone_size: .
v_call: TRBV30
d_call: TRBD2
cdr3_nt: TGTGCCTGGAGTGTGGGCGGGGGGGCGGATACGCAGTATTTT
cdr3_aa: CAWSVGGGADTQYF

j_call: TRBJ1-6
clone_size: .
v_call: TRBV27
d_call: .
cdr3_nt: TGTGCCGACGGGGCCTATAATTCACCCCTCCACTTT
cdr3_aa: CADGAYNSPLHF

j_call: TRBJ1-3
clone_size: .
v_call: TRBV7-2
d_call: .
cdr3_nt: TGTGCCAGCAGCTTAGATAGGGCTGGAAACACCATATATTTT
cdr3_aa: CASSLDRAGNTIYF

j_call: TRBJ2-1
clone_size: .
v_call: TRBV4-3
d_call: TRBD2
cdr3_nt: TGCGCCAGTCGTGGGGCTAGCGGGGGGGCCGTCAATGAGCAGTTCTTC
cdr3_aa: CASRGASGGAVNEQFF

j_call: TRBJ1-1
clone_size: .
v_call: TRBV7-2
d_call: .
cdr3_nt: TGTGCCAGCAGCTCCCGGGGAAGGGATGGCACTGAAGCTTTCTTT
cdr3_aa: CASSSRGRDGTEAFF

j_call: TRBJ2-5
clone_size: .
v_call: TRBV7-8
d_call: .
cdr3_nt: TGTGCCAGCAGCAACCTCGAGAGGGTGGAAACAGAGACCCAGTACTTC
cdr3_aa: CASSNLERVETETQYF

j_call: TRBJ1-6
clone_size: .
v_call: TRBV7-9
d_call: TRBD1
cdr3_nt: TGTGCCAGCAGCCGACAGGGGGCTGGGAATTCACCCCTCCACTTT
cdr3_aa: CASSRQGAGNSPLHF

j_call: TRBJ2-2
clone_size: .
v_call: TRBV5-5
d_call: TRBD1
cdr3_nt: TGTGCCAGCAGCCCTTGGCCCGGACAGGGGGCGGGCACCGGGGAGCTGTTTTTT
cdr3_aa: CASSPWPGQGAGTGELFF

j_call: TRBJ1-5
clone_size: .
v_call: TRBV30
d_call: .
cdr3_nt: TGTGCCTGGAGTACTGAGACTAGCAATCAGCCCCAGCATTTT
cdr3_aa: CAWSTETSNQPQHF

j_call: TRBJ1-1
clone_size: .
v_call: TRBV18
d_call: TRBD1
cdr3_nt: TGTGCCAGCTCCCCGACAGGGCGGGGGAACACTGAAGCTTTCTTT
cdr3_aa: CASSPTGRGNTEAFF

j_call: TRBJ2-1
clone_size: .
v_call: TRBV7-2
d_call: TRBD2
cdr3_nt: TGTGCCAGCACTCTAGCGGGGGGGCGGGAGCAGTTCTTC
cdr3_aa: CASTLAGGREQFF

j_call: TRBJ1-2
clone_size: .
v_call: TRBV7-3
d_call: TRBD1
cdr3_nt: TGTGCCAGCAGCGAATGGACAGGAGATGGCTACACCTTC
cdr3_aa: CASSEWTGDGYTF